Sequencing of this TCR beta chain was carried out in a study of blood T cell repertoires in COVID-19. Only one count was recorded for this clone. Generated by immunoSEQ multiplex PCR, the TCRdb table keeps only in-frame clones and is missing some. The sample lists some 250,000 clones, over 65% occurring once. CDR1 SGHRS and CDR2 YFSETQ come from the germline V gene. The CDR3 runs to 16 residues. Trimming shortened V by 0 bases and J by 7 bases, and 20 bases separated the two germline ends. The chain uses TRBV5-1 and TRBJ2-7, with D tentatively TRBD2 (6 bases). Material: peripheral blood. This TCR was recovered from a woman older than 75 with acute or convalescent COVID-19. The CDR3 spells CASSLAGGAYESEQYF. For the CDR3, the DNA is TGCGCCAGCAGCTTGGCCGGAGGGGCCTACGAGAGTGAGCAGTACTTC.